What follows is one T cell receptor beta chain and its context. CDR3 size: 14 residues. V lost 4 bases and J lost 2, with 12 bases in between. CDR1 and CDR2 from the germline V gene are SGHVS and FQNEAQ. The assay was immunoSEQ multiplex PCR, and TCRdb's table has in-frame clones only and misses some. The data contain about 390,000 clones, 85% to 90% of them singletons. These data are taken from a study of blood T cell repertoires in COVID-19. Study information: COVID-19 samples collected from the United States, Italy and Spain covered acute and convalescent phases.

The gene calls are TRBV7-8 and TRBJ2-7; maybe TRBD1 (5 bases). Sequenced material: PBMCs or T cells enriched from blood (not recorded which). This TCR derives from a woman aged 50 to 65 who had recovered from COVID-19. The CDR3 bases are TGTGCCAGCAGCTATGGCAGGGCGACCTACGAGCAGTACTTC. This translates into CASSYGRATYEQYF.